A selection of T cell receptor beta chains follows, all from one sample in a study of human T cells and chemical hapten exposure. TCRdb ran MiXCR on the RACE reads and lists one entry per CDR3 protein. The sample has about 90,000 distinct CDR3 sequences, 10% seen once. The sequencing here drew on whole blood, taken in connection with sensitization to the hapten diphenylcyclopropenone (DPC). The receptors come from a man aged 35-49 years with alopecia areata. Some clones in this sample may be carry-over from other donors' samples. The CDR3 runs from the conserved cysteine through the conserved F or W. A D gene is named only where the DNA matches it firmly. Not all rows give a size; the values are once, few, many and, for expanded clones, a class.

j_call: TRBJ2-1
clone_size: .
v_call: TRBV10-2
d_call: .
cdr3_aa: CASSEWIRWGQFF
cdr3_nt: TGCGCCAGCAGTGAGTGGATCAGATGGGGGCAGTTCTTC

j_call: TRBJ2-1
clone_size: .
v_call: TRBV11-3
d_call: TRBD2
cdr3_aa: CASSFLGVAGSYNEQFF
cdr3_nt: TGTGCCAGCAGCTTTCTCGGGGTAGCGGGCTCCTACAATGAGCAGTTCTTC

j_call: TRBJ2-1
clone_size: few
v_call: TRBV7-2
d_call: TRBD2
cdr3_aa: CASSATSGSAYNEQFF
cdr3_nt: TGTGCCAGCAGCGCGACGAGCGGGAGTGCCTACAATGAGCAGTTCTTC

j_call: TRBJ1-2
clone_size: few
v_call: TRBV6-1
d_call: .
cdr3_aa: CASSESGRGNYGYTF
cdr3_nt: TGTGCCAGCAGTGAATCTGGCAGGGGTAACTATGGCTACACCTTC

j_call: TRBJ1-4
clone_size: few
v_call: TRBV19
d_call: .
cdr3_aa: CASLPGVANEKLFF
cdr3_nt: TGTGCCAGCTTACCCGGGGTGGCTAATGAAAAACTGTTTTTT

j_call: TRBJ2-2
clone_size: few
v_call: TRBV4-3
d_call: .
cdr3_aa: CASSQEDVKGGELFF
cdr3_nt: TGCGCCAGCAGCCAGGAGGACGTAAAGGGCGGGGAGCTGTTTTTT

j_call: TRBJ2-3
clone_size: .
v_call: TRBV12-3/TRBV12-4
d_call: TRBD1
cdr3_aa: CASSQLSGQGPDTQYF
cdr3_nt: TGTGCCAGCAGTCAACTCTCGGGACAGGGGCCAGATACGCAGTATTTT

j_call: TRBJ2-1
clone_size: .
v_call: TRBV6-2/TRBV6-3
d_call: TRBD2
cdr3_aa: CASITGLASYNEQFF
cdr3_nt: TGTGCCAGCATCACGGGACTAGCGAGTTACAATGAGCAGTTCTTC

j_call: TRBJ1-1
clone_size: few
v_call: TRBV28
d_call: TRBD1
cdr3_aa: CASRLILPGQGLTEAFF
cdr3_nt: TGTGCCAGCAGGTTAATTCTTCCGGGACAGGGCTTGACTGAAGCTTTCTTT

j_call: TRBJ1-3
clone_size: .
v_call: TRBV20-1
d_call: .
cdr3_aa: CSASRGPLYSGNTIYF
cdr3_nt: TGCAGTGCTAGTCGGGGTCCTCTCTACTCTGGAAACACCATATATTTT

j_call: TRBJ2-1
clone_size: .
v_call: TRBV24-1
d_call: TRBD1
cdr3_aa: CATSPRTGWGSSGEQFF
cdr3_nt: TGTGCCACCAGTCCCCGGACAGGGTGGGGCTCGAGTGGTGAGCAGTTCTTC

j_call: TRBJ2-1
clone_size: .
v_call: TRBV27
d_call: TRBD2
cdr3_aa: CASSFLAGGKVNEQFF
cdr3_nt: TGTGCCAGCAGTTTCTTAGCGGGAGGGAAGGTTAATGAGCAGTTCTTC

j_call: TRBJ2-5
clone_size: many
v_call: TRBV7-2
d_call: .
cdr3_aa: CASSLTRKETQYF
cdr3_nt: TGTGCCAGCAGCTTAACTCGCAAGGAGACCCAGTACTTC

j_call: TRBJ2-5
clone_size: .
v_call: TRBV20-1
d_call: .
cdr3_aa: CSARVRFVGETQYF
cdr3_nt: TGCAGTGCTAGAGTTAGGTTTGTAGGAGAGACCCAGTACTTC

j_call: TRBJ2-3
clone_size: few
v_call: TRBV4-3
d_call: .
cdr3_aa: CASSQDTAAYGPDTQYF
cdr3_nt: TGCGCCAGCAGCCAAGATACAGCGGCGTATGGGCCAGATACGCAGTATTTT

j_call: TRBJ2-3
clone_size: .
v_call: TRBV15
d_call: .
cdr3_aa: CATSTFTGQPGTDTQYF
cdr3_nt: TGTGCCACCAGCACCTTCACGGGCCAGCCCGGCACAGATACGCAGTATTTT

j_call: TRBJ1-4
clone_size: .
v_call: TRBV29-1
d_call: .
cdr3_aa: CSVSRGTLEEKLFF
cdr3_nt: TGCAGCGTTTCAAGAGGCACCTTGGAGGAAAAACTGTTTTTT

j_call: TRBJ2-4
clone_size: few
v_call: TRBV20-1
d_call: TRBD2
cdr3_aa: CSASFSSGSSPGDF
cdr3_nt: TGCAGTGCTAGTTTTTCTAGCGGGAGCTCCCCGGGGGACTTC

j_call: TRBJ2-3
clone_size: .
v_call: TRBV29-1
d_call: .
cdr3_aa: CSVEVGTQYF
cdr3_nt: TGCAGCGTTGAGGTCGGCACGCAGTATTTT

j_call: TRBJ1-2
clone_size: many
v_call: TRBV7-2
d_call: TRBD1
cdr3_aa: CASSPGGADYGYTF
cdr3_nt: TGTGCCAGCAGCCCAGGGGGCGCGGACTATGGCTACACCTTC

j_call: TRBJ1-5
clone_size: many
v_call: TRBV28
d_call: .
cdr3_aa: CASSLVLGDNQPQHF
cdr3_nt: TGTGCCAGCAGTTTAGTGCTGGGGGACAATCAGCCCCAGCATTTT

j_call: TRBJ2-5
clone_size: few
v_call: TRBV29-1
d_call: .
cdr3_aa: CSVNTVAGETQYF
cdr3_nt: TGCAGCGTTAATACGGTCGCGGGAGAGACCCAGTACTTC

j_call: TRBJ2-7
clone_size: few
v_call: TRBV6-1
d_call: TRBD2
cdr3_aa: CASRTGLAGVDEQYF
cdr3_nt: TGTGCCAGCAGAACAGGACTAGCGGGAGTGGACGAGCAGTACTTC

j_call: TRBJ2-1
clone_size: .
v_call: TRBV4-3
d_call: .
cdr3_aa: CASSQDQGNEQFF
cdr3_nt: TGCGCCAGCAGCCAAGATCAGGGCAATGAGCAGTTCTTC

j_call: TRBJ1-2
clone_size: few
v_call: TRBV5-4
d_call: .
cdr3_aa: CASSYPGVAGYTF
cdr3_nt: TGTGCCAGCAGCTATCCAGGGGTGGCCGGCTACACCTTC

j_call: TRBJ1-1
clone_size: .
v_call: TRBV20-1
d_call: TRBD1
cdr3_aa: CSAKAGGRAFF
cdr3_nt: TGCAGTGCTAAAGCAGGGGGAAGGGCTTTCTTT

j_call: TRBJ2-3
clone_size: many
v_call: TRBV11-2
d_call: TRBD2
cdr3_aa: CASSLRARIAGGPTDTQYF
cdr3_nt: TGTGCCAGCAGCTTAAGGGCTCGGATAGCGGGAGGGCCCACAGATACGCAGTATTTT

j_call: TRBJ1-4
clone_size: many
v_call: TRBV5-1
d_call: .
cdr3_aa: CASSLSTTNEKLFF
cdr3_nt: TGCGCCAGCAGCTTGAGTACAACTAATGAAAAACTGTTTTTT

j_call: TRBJ2-7
clone_size: few
v_call: TRBV20-1
d_call: TRBD1
cdr3_aa: CSAVPTGTGVYEQYF
cdr3_nt: TGCAGTGCTGTACCGACCGGGACAGGGGTCTACGAGCAGTACTTC

j_call: TRBJ2-2
clone_size: .
v_call: TRBV4-1
d_call: .
cdr3_aa: CASSQDFTGELFF
cdr3_nt: TGCGCCAGCAGCCAAGATTTTACCGGGGAGCTGTTTTTT

j_call: TRBJ2-1
clone_size: few
v_call: TRBV7-9
d_call: TRBD1
cdr3_aa: CASSRGQGAVPPYNEQFF
cdr3_nt: TGTGCCAGCAGCCGGGGACAGGGGGCAGTCCCCCCCTACAATGAGCAGTTCTTC

j_call: TRBJ1-1
clone_size: .
v_call: TRBV29-1
d_call: .
cdr3_aa: CSVDLKLNTEAFF
cdr3_nt: TGCAGCGTAGATCTCAAGCTGAACACTGAAGCTTTCTTT

j_call: TRBJ1-1
clone_size: many
v_call: TRBV2
d_call: .
cdr3_aa: CASIRTASSTEAFF
cdr3_nt: TGTGCCAGCATTCGGACGGCAAGTTCCACTGAAGCTTTCTTT

j_call: TRBJ1-2
clone_size: .
v_call: TRBV2
d_call: TRBD1
cdr3_aa: CASFRQGGHGYTF
cdr3_nt: TGTGCCAGCTTCAGACAGGGGGGCCATGGCTACACCTTC

j_call: TRBJ2-1
clone_size: .
v_call: TRBV18
d_call: .
cdr3_aa: CASSRGMGDEQFF
cdr3_nt: TGTGCCAGCTCACGCGGGATGGGGGATGAGCAGTTCTTC

j_call: TRBJ2-3
clone_size: few
v_call: TRBV12-3/TRBV12-4
d_call: TRBD1
cdr3_aa: CASSFIKTGSTDTQYF
cdr3_nt: TGTGCCAGCAGTTTCATTAAGACAGGGAGCACAGATACGCAGTATTTT

j_call: TRBJ2-1
clone_size: .
v_call: TRBV19
d_call: .
cdr3_aa: CASSLRLALITYNEQFF
cdr3_nt: TGTGCCAGTAGTCTGCGGCTAGCCCTTATAACCTACAATGAGCAGTTCTTC

j_call: TRBJ1-1
clone_size: many
v_call: TRBV7-6
d_call: .
cdr3_aa: CASSLGGANTEAFF
cdr3_nt: TGTGCCAGCAGCTTGGGGGGGGCCAACACTGAAGCTTTCTTT

j_call: TRBJ2-1
clone_size: few
v_call: TRBV5-4
d_call: TRBD1
cdr3_aa: CATSLGTGGLNEQFF
cdr3_nt: TGTGCCACCTCACTCGGGACAGGGGGCCTCAATGAGCAGTTCTTC

j_call: TRBJ2-1
clone_size: .
v_call: TRBV28
d_call: .
cdr3_aa: CASSSYRDGGKDEQFF
cdr3_nt: TGTGCCAGCAGTTCCTACCGGGACGGGGGAAAGGATGAGCAGTTCTTC

j_call: TRBJ2-2
clone_size: .
v_call: TRBV4-3
d_call: .
cdr3_aa: CASSQDDGNTVGELFF
cdr3_nt: TGCGCCAGCAGCCAAGACGACGGGAATACCGTCGGGGAGCTGTTTTTT

j_call: TRBJ2-4
clone_size: few
v_call: TRBV4-3
d_call: .
cdr3_aa: CASSQTGAYKNIQYF
cdr3_nt: TGCGCCAGCAGCCAGACGGGCGCTTACAAAAACATTCAGTACTTC

j_call: TRBJ1-1
clone_size: .
v_call: TRBV27
d_call: .
cdr3_aa: CASRPYQNTEAFF
cdr3_nt: TGTGCCAGCAGACCGTACCAGAACACTGAAGCTTTCTTT

j_call: TRBJ2-4
clone_size: .
v_call: TRBV6-2/TRBV6-3
d_call: .
cdr3_aa: CASSSGTTIQYF
cdr3_nt: TGTGCCAGCAGTTCCGGGACGACCATTCAGTACTTC

j_call: TRBJ2-1
clone_size: few
v_call: TRBV7-7
d_call: .
cdr3_aa: CASSLGGVGEQFF
cdr3_nt: TGTGCTAGCAGCTTAGGCGGGGTAGGTGAGCAGTTCTTC

j_call: TRBJ2-1
clone_size: few
v_call: TRBV21-1
d_call: .
cdr3_aa: CASSKAPFDTYEQFF
cdr3_nt: TGTGCCAGCAGCAAAGCCCCTTTCGACACGTATGAGCAGTTCTTC

j_call: TRBJ2-7
clone_size: .
v_call: TRBV7-9
d_call: TRBD2
cdr3_aa: CASSLLAGVGEQYF
cdr3_nt: TGTGCCAGCAGCTTATTGGCGGGAGTGGGCGAGCAGTACTTC

j_call: TRBJ2-3
clone_size: many
v_call: TRBV9
d_call: .
cdr3_aa: CASSDSPDRTTDTQYF
cdr3_nt: TGTGCCAGCAGCGACTCGCCGGACAGAACCACAGATACGCAGTATTTT

j_call: TRBJ1-1
clone_size: many
v_call: TRBV14
d_call: .
cdr3_aa: CASSTRYGGFSEAFF
cdr3_nt: TGTGCCAGCAGCACTAGATATGGGGGGTTCTCTGAAGCTTTCTTT

j_call: TRBJ2-7
clone_size: .
v_call: TRBV28
d_call: .
cdr3_aa: CASTSSIGGREQYF
cdr3_nt: TGTGCCAGCACCTCTTCGATTGGGGGACGAGAGCAGTACTTC

j_call: TRBJ1-1
clone_size: .
v_call: TRBV5-1
d_call: .
cdr3_aa: CASSTRTVNTEAFF
cdr3_nt: TGCGCCAGCAGCACCCGGACAGTGAACACTGAAGCTTTCTTT